Presented here are 19 T cell receptor beta chains from one specimen sequenced in a study of PD-L1 blockade in urothelial cancer. The time point here: pretreatment peripheral blood. Clones were read by immunoSEQ multiplex PCR, and TCRdb kept only the in-frame ones, dropping some. The table includes roughly 16,000 clones, approximately 90% detected once. Here the sequenced sample was PBMCs, taken around atezolizumab (anti-PD-L1) treatment. Source of these receptors: a man aged 65 to 85 with urothelial cancer.

The chain couples TRBV10-3 to TRBJ2-2, with 9 bases fitting TRBD2. This CDR3 contains 16 residues. Germline V CDR1 and CDR2: ENHRY, SYGVKD. V shed 4 bases, J shed 6 bases, and the junction held 9 bases outside the gene matches. CDR3 amino acids: CAISVRAGGRSGELFF. DNA of the CDR3: TGTGCCATCAGTGTAAGAGCGGGGGGAAGATCCGGGGAGCTGTTTTTT.

This chain connects TRBV2 to TRBJ1-2; 8 bases map to TRBD1. Germline V gene lookup returns CDR1 SNHLY and CDR2 FYNNEI. The J segment lost 5 bases and the V segment lost 0 bases, leaving 5 bases of the junction unmatched. This CDR3 has 15 residues. CDR3 protein: CASSEAPGQGYGYTF. The CDR3 nucleotides read TGTGCCAGCAGTGAAGCGCCAGGACAGGGTTATGGCTACACCTTC.

V and J are TRBV4-2 and TRBJ2-7; maybe TRBD2 (5 bases). The CDR3 contains 13 residues. With 1 base removed from V and 5 bases from J, the gap between germline ends came to 9 bases. CDR1 is LGHNA, CDR2 YNFKEQ, per germline. The CDR3 sequence is CASSQGRRHEQYF. The DNA for the CDR3 is TGTGCCAGCAGCCAAGGAAGGAGGCACGAGCAGTACTTC.

V usage is TRBV30 and J usage is TRBJ1-4, with D maybe TRBD1 (6 bases). Germline CDR1 is GTSNPN and CDR2 is SVGIG (reference sequence). V was pared by 0 bases and J by 8 bases, with 19 bases between. The CDR3 spans 16 residues. In DNA form, the CDR3 reads TGTGCCTGGAGTGTACTCGGGGGGCGACCCAAAGAAAAACTGTTTTTT. Residues: CAWSVLGGRPKEKLFF.

The chain recombines TRBV19 with TRBJ2-7; 12 bases agree with TRBD1. Germline V gene sequence: CDR1 LNHDA, CDR2 SQIVND (reference sequence). Trimming took 6 bases from V and 3 from J; bases not matched to a gene: 15. The CDR3 sequence is 18 residues long. In nucleotides, the CDR3 is TGTGCCAGTAGCGTCGCGTACCCGGGACAGGGGGCGGTCTACGAGCAGTACTTC. It is translated as CASSVAYPGQGAVYEQYF.

The rearrangement links TRBV14 to TRBJ1-4; 7 bases are a match to TRBD1. The V gene's germline CDR1 is SGHDN and CDR2 FVKESK. The V gene end was trimmed by 4 bases and the J gene end by 0 bases; junction bases not matched to a gene: 5. The CDR3 runs to 16 residues. CDR3 in DNA: TGTGCCAGCAGCCCGGGACAGCGGTCAACTAATGAAAAACTGTTTTTT. This sequence encodes CASSPGQRSTNEKLFF. Supplemented by reference TRBV14 and TRBJ1-4, the full variable domain reads EAGVTQFPSHSVIEKGQTVTLRCDPISGHDNLYWYRRVMGKEIKFLLHFVKESKQDESGMPNNRFLAERTGGTYSTLKVQPAELEDSGVYFCASSPGQRSTNEKLFFGSGTQLSVL.

The rearrangement joins TRBV7-2 to TRBJ2-7, with 8 bases lining up with TRBD2. The CDR3 covers 16 residues. Germline assignment: CDR1 SGHTA and CDR2 FQGNSA. The J segment lost 4 bases and the V segment lost 1 base, leaving 9 bases of the junction unmatched. The DNA for the CDR3 is TGTGCCAGCAGCTTAGACGGTAGCGGGGTGGGGTACGAGCAGTACTTC. Translation: CASSLDGSGVGYEQYF.

The chain carries TRBV18 and TRBJ1-2; 7 nucleotides match TRBD1. The germline V gene encodes CDR1 KGHSH and CDR2 LQKENI. CDR3 size: 12 residues. The V segment lost 6 bases and the J segment 3 bases; nucleotides outside the gene matches: 1. The CDR3 DNA is TGTGCCAGCTCGGGACAGTACTATGGCTACACCTTC. It translates to CASSGQYYGYTF.

The rearrangement joins TRBV27 to TRBJ1-1; the D gene is possibly TRBD1 (5 bases). Between the trimmed V and J ends, which lost 6 bases and 13 bases, there was a span of 21 bases. The CDR3 runs to 13 residues. The germline gives CDR1 MNHEY, CDR2 SMNVEV (reference sequence). In DNA form, the CDR3 reads TGTGCCAGCAGAAAGGGGCAGATAATGGTACTTTTCTTT. Protein product: CASRKGQIMVLFF.

This clone was observed a single time. The rearrangement joins TRBV28 to TRBJ2-7; the D is unclear. V was shortened by 9 bases and J by 2 bases, with 11 bases between the two germline ends. The CDR3 is made up of 12 amino acids. Germline CDR1 reads MDHEN; CDR2 reads SYDVKM. The CDR3 sequence is CASGRLTYEQYF. The CDR3 DNA sequence: TGTGCCAGTGGAAGACTGACCTACGAGCAGTACTTC. Combining the CDR3 with reference TRBV28 and TRBJ2-7 gives the whole variable domain DVKVTQSSRYLVKRTGEKVFLECVQDMDHENMFWYRQDPGLGLRLIYFSYDVKMKEKGDIPEGYSVSREKKERFSLILESASTNQTSMYLCASGRLTYEQYFGPGTRLTVT.

The rearrangement uses TRBV14 and TRBJ2-1, with D unresolved. The CDR3 covers 14 residues. Trimming cost V 3 bases and J 5 bases, with 11 bases left between them. Per the germline V gene, CDR1 is SGHDN and CDR2 is FVKESK. The CDR3 sequence: CASSHPNMNNEQFF. The DNA of the CDR3 is TGTGCCAGCAGCCACCCGAACATGAACAATGAGCAGTTCTTC.

V and J are TRBV27 and TRBJ2-3, with a tentative D call TRBD1 (6 bases). V was shortened by 0 bases and J by 3 bases, with 13 bases between the two germline ends. The CDR3 is made up of 16 amino acids. Germline V gene lookup returns CDR1 MNHEY and CDR2 SMNVEV (reference sequence). CDR3 loop: CASSLSGQHLTDTQYF. CDR3 nucleotide sequence: TGTGCCAGCAGTTTATCTGGACAGCACTTAACAGATACGCAGTATTTT.

This chain joins TRBV10-3 and TRBJ1-4; D is unresolved. The CDR3 consists of 16 residues. Between the trimmed V and J ends, which lost 4 bases and 2 bases, there was a span of 14 bases. From germline, CDR1 is ENHRY and CDR2 SYGVKD. Written as DNA, the CDR3 is TGTGCCATCAGTGTTAGGCCGGGTGGCACTAATGAAAAACTGTTTTTT. It is translated as CAISVRPGGTNEKLFF.

The rearrangement uses TRBV29-1 and TRBJ1-1; D might be TRBD1 (5 bases). CDR1 is SQVTM, CDR2 ANQGSEA, per germline. The CDR3 is made up of 11 amino acids. V was shortened by 7 bases and J by 4 bases, with 10 bases between the two germline ends. CDR3: CSAREVTEAFF. The DNA for the CDR3 is TGCAGCGCCAGGGAGGTCACTGAAGCTTTCTTT.

The chain joins TRBV7-9 to TRBJ1-1, with D possibly TRBD1 on 5 matching bases. Per germline, CDR1 SEHNR and CDR2 FQNEAQ (reference sequence). V shed 4 bases and J shed 1 base, with 13 bases lying between them. The CDR3 length is 15 residues. The CDR3 is CASSYSRDRNTEAFF. For the CDR3, the DNA is TGTGCCAGCAGCTATTCCAGGGATAGGAACACTGAAGCTTTCTTT.

This chain uses TRBV7-9 with TRBJ2-5; D not certain. Germline-derived CDR1 and CDR2 are SEHNR and FQNEAQ (reference sequence). CDR3 size: 16 residues. V lost 6 bases and J lost 5, with 22 bases in between. The CDR3 DNA is TGTGCCAGCAGACAACCCCGCTCCGCAGGTTTGGAGACCCAGTACTTC. It yields the protein CASRQPRSAGLETQYF. The full variable domain, with the rest looked up from reference TRBV7-9 and TRBJ2-5, is DTGVSQNPRHKITKRGQNVTFRCDPISEHNRLYWYRQTLGQGPEFLTYFQNEAQLEKSRLLSDRFSAERPKGSFSTLEIQRTEQGDSAMYLCASRQPRSAGLETQYFGPGTRLLVL.

This chain connects TRBV15 to TRBJ1-2; 7 bases map to TRBD1. The length of the CDR3 is 16 residues. Germline V gene lookup returns CDR1 LNHNV and CDR2 YYDKDF (reference sequence). With 3 bases clipped from V and 7 bases from J, the junction kept 14 bases outside the gene matches. CDR3 sequence: CATSSTGDSPYGGYTF. The CDR3 nucleotides read TGTGCCACCAGCAGCACAGGGGACTCACCTTACGGTGGCTACACCTTC.

This chain uses TRBV4-2 with TRBJ2-1, with D perhaps matching TRBD2 (5 bases). Trimming removed 1 base at V and 4 bases at J, with 8 bases between. The CDR3 is 14 residues long. Germline CDR1 reads LGHNA; CDR2 reads YNFKEQ. The CDR3 DNA follows: TGTGCCAGCAGCCAAGTAGCGCCTTACAATGAGCAGTTCTTC. Translating it yields CASSQVAPYNEQFF.

The chain links TRBV6-1 to TRBJ2-1; the match to TRBD1 covers 10 bases. The CDR3 extends over 15 amino acids. Trimming cost V 1 base and J 3 bases; bases outside gene matches: 0. In germline, CDR1 is MNHNS, CDR2 SASEGT. DNA of the CDR3: TGTGCCAGCAGTGAAGGGACAGGGGGCTACAATGAGCAGTTCTTC. Protein sequence: CASSEGTGGYNEQFF.